A selection of T cell receptor beta chains follows, all from one sample in a study of identical twins. TCRdb re-called the 5' RACE reads through MiXCR, storing one row per CDR3 protein. The sample lists some 270,000 distinct CDR3 sequences; around 8% were seen once. These records were also assigned to another study, of yellow fever vaccine responses in identical twins.

Sequenced material: CD8+ T cells sorted from blood. The receptors here all came from a woman aged 18-30 years in good health. Each CDR3 is given with its conserved first and last residue. Each record gives: clone size, D gene, J gene, V gene, CDR3 protein, CDR3 DNA. D genes are given only for firm matches. Expanded clones get a size class; other rows say once, few or many, or leave the size out.

>NA|TRBD2|TRBJ2-5|TRBV6-5
CASSYSPASGVKTQYF
TGTGCCAGCAGTTACTCCCCGGCTAGCGGGGTGAAGACCCAGTACTTC
>NA|TRBD2|TRBJ2-5|TRBV30
CAWSVGTTSYETQYF
TGTGCCTGGAGTGTCGGGACGACTAGCTACGAGACCCAGTACTTC
>few|NA|TRBJ2-5|TRBV9
CASSEFDIQETQYF
TGTGCCAGCAGCGAGTTCGACATCCAAGAGACCCAGTACTTC
>NA|NA|TRBJ2-3|TRBV10-3
CAPQRADLCTDTQYF
TGTGCCCCCCAGAGAGCGGACCTTTGCACAGATACGCAGTATTTT
>many|NA|TRBJ2-7|TRBV4-3
CASSQGGGGGYEQYF
TGCGCCAGCAGCCAAGGTGGAGGAGGTGGTTACGAGCAGTACTTC
>NA|NA|TRBJ2-7|TRBV14
CASSQSWLPYEQYF
TGTGCCAGCAGCCAAAGTTGGCTACCCTACGAGCAGTACTTC
>NA|TRBD1|TRBJ1-6|TRBV6-4
CASNWTGGKNFSPLHF
TGTGCCAGCAACTGGACAGGGGGAAAAAACTTTTCACCCCTCCACTTT
>NA|TRBD1|TRBJ2-7|TRBV14
CASRLTGANYEQYF
TGTGCCAGCAGACTGACAGGGGCTAACTACGAGCAGTACTTC
>many|TRBD1|TRBJ2-5|TRBV20-1
CSARDLLGQGGQETQYF
TGCAGTGCTAGAGATCTCCTAGGACAGGGGGGACAAGAGACCCAGTACTTC
>few|TRBD1|TRBJ2-7|TRBV29-1
CSVVQGDWEQYF
TGCAGCGTTGTACAGGGGGATTGGGAGCAGTACTTC
>few|NA|TRBJ1-1|TRBV4-3
CASSQDLRQLGTEAFF
TGCGCCAGCAGCCAAGATTTAAGACAGTTAGGCACTGAAGCTTTCTTT
>many|NA|TRBJ2-7|TRBV27
CASSLSSDLGYEQYF
TGTGCCAGCAGTTTATCCAGCGATTTAGGATACGAGCAGTACTTC
>NA|NA|TRBJ2-2|TRBV20-1
CSARDTDRSNTGELFF
TGCAGTGCTAGAGACACCGACAGGTCGAACACCGGGGAGCTGTTTTTT
>many|NA|TRBJ2-7|TRBV14
CASSHFAGGYEQYF
TGTGCCAGCAGCCATTTTGCCGGAGGCTACGAGCAGTACTTC
>many|NA|TRBJ2-7|TRBV28
CASSSHSTYEQYF
TGTGCCAGCAGTTCACACAGCACCTACGAGCAGTACTTC
>NA|TRBD1|TRBJ2-5|TRBV15
CAIRQGIEETQYF
TGTGCCATCCGACAGGGAATAGAGGAGACCCAGTACTTC
>NA|TRBD2|TRBJ2-7|TRBV16
CASSQHSSGSYEQYF
TGTGCCAGCAGCCAACATTCTAGCGGGAGTTACGAGCAGTACTTC
>many|TRBD1|TRBJ2-7|TRBV29-1
CSVEAGQDAYEQYF
TGCAGCGTTGAAGCGGGACAGGATGCCTACGAGCAGTACTTC
>few|TRBD1|TRBJ2-7|TRBV11-1
CASSRGQGANIHSYEQYF
TGTGCCAGCAGCCGGGGACAGGGGGCCAACATACACTCCTACGAGCAGTACTTC
>few|NA|TRBJ2-7|TRBV12-3/TRBV12-4
CASSFWVECSPPTTNLQYF
TGTGCCAGCAGTTTCTGGGTAGAATGCAGCCCCCCCACAACAAACTTACAGTACTTC
>few|NA|TRBJ2-3|TRBV6-5
CASSSDPRTQYF
TGTGCCAGCAGTTCCGACCCCCGGACGCAGTATTTT
>few|TRBD1|TRBJ1-3|TRBV5-1
CASSFDREAGNTIYF
TGCGCCAGCAGCTTTGACAGGGAGGCTGGAAACACCATATATTTT
>many|TRBD1|TRBJ1-5|TRBV20-1
CSADRDRGGNQPQHF
TGCAGTGCCGACAGGGACAGGGGAGGCAATCAGCCCCAGCATTTT
>many|TRBD2|TRBJ2-7|TRBV7-9
CASSSGTAPYEQYF
TGTGCCAGCAGCAGCGGGACCGCACCCTACGAGCAGTACTTC
>NA|TRBD2|TRBJ2-3|TRBV30
CAWSVLAGGPDTQYF
TGTGCCTGGAGTGTACTAGCGGGAGGGCCAGATACGCAGTATTTT
>NA|NA|TRBJ1-1|TRBV12-3/TRBV12-4
CASTLNTEAFF
TGTGCCAGCACCCTAAACACTGAAGCTTTCTTT
>NA|NA|TRBJ2-2|TRBV7-9
CASSLMSGGVTGELFF
TGTGCCAGCAGCTTAATGAGTGGGGGAGTCACCGGGGAGCTGTTTTTT
>NA|NA|TRBJ2-1|TRBV9
CASSVGLEQFF
TGTGCCAGCAGCGTAGGACTAGAACAGTTCTTC
>NA|NA|TRBJ2-7|TRBV4-3
CASSLVPGAVGDEQYF
TGCGCCAGCAGCCTGGTTCCGGGGGCAGTTGGCGACGAGCAGTACTTC
>NA|NA|TRBJ2-3|TRBV27
CASSFRDKHSTDTQYF
TGTGCCAGCAGTTTCCGGGACAAACACTCCACAGATACGCAGTATTTT
>few|TRBD2|TRBJ2-1|TRBV7-6
CASSPPTSGNNEQFF
TGTGCCAGCAGCCCCCCGACTAGCGGGAACAATGAGCAGTTCTTC
>few|NA|TRBJ1-2|TRBV7-3
CASSSNREDGYTF
TGTGCCAGCAGCTCCAACAGGGAGGATGGCTACACCTTC
>NA|NA|TRBJ1-2|TRBV3-1
CTFCFPKTGRNHEIYGYTF
TGTACCTTCTGTTTCCCCAAGACAGGTCGGAATCACGAGATCTATGGCTACACCTTC
>few|NA|TRBJ2-1|TRBV15
CATSRAGVQYNEQFF
TGTGCCACCAGCAGAGCAGGGGTCCAGTACAATGAGCAGTTCTTC
>many|NA|TRBJ2-2|TRBV12-3/TRBV12-4
CASSFPGELFF
TGTGCCAGCAGTTTCCCCGGGGAGCTGTTTTTT
>many|NA|TRBJ1-2|TRBV12-3/TRBV12-4
CASSFGGTGGYTF
TGTGCCAGCAGTTTCGGGGGCACGGGAGGCTACACCTTC
>NA|TRBD2|TRBJ2-2|TRBV29-1
CSVGGGTGELFF
TGCAGCGTTGGGGGGGGCACCGGGGAGCTGTTTTTT
>many|NA|TRBJ2-1|TRBV14
CASSHPDSHNEQFF
TGTGCCAGCAGCCACCCAGACAGTCACAATGAGCAGTTCTTC
>many|NA|TRBJ1-4|TRBV15
CATSSSGLGNENLFF
TGTGCCACCAGCAGCTCGGGGTTGGGGAATGAAAACCTGTTTTTT
>NA|TRBD1|TRBJ1-2|TRBV29-1
CSVEGTGNYGYTF
TGCAGCGTTGAAGGGACAGGAAACTATGGCTACACCTTC
>few|NA|TRBJ2-3|TRBV7-8
CASSFAWDTQYF
TGTGCCAGCAGCTTTGCGTGGGATACGCAGTATTTT
>many|NA|TRBJ2-1|TRBV27
CASSGYNEQFF
TGTGCCAGCAGTGGCTACAATGAGCAGTTCTTC
>NA|NA|TRBJ2-7|TRBV5-6
CASSISSSYEQYF
TGTGCCAGCAGCATCTCCAGCTCCTACGAGCAGTACTTC
>few|TRBD2|TRBJ2-5|TRBV20-1
CSAYTTGVRTSGRQETQYF
TGCAGTGCCTACACCACGGGGGTCAGGACTAGCGGGAGGCAAGAGACCCAGTACTTC
>NA|TRBD2|TRBJ2-7|TRBV27
CASSPPREGPYEQYF
TGTGCCAGCTCTCCGCCCCGGGAGGGCCCCTACGAGCAGTACTTC
>few|NA|TRBJ2-7|TRBV4-3
CASSLTPSESSYEQYF
TGCGCCAGCAGCCTGACTCCCAGCGAGAGCTCCTACGAGCAGTACTTC
>NA|NA|TRBJ1-1|TRBV9
CASSIRGEGAEAFF
TGTGCCAGCAGCATCCGGGGGGAGGGGGCTGAAGCTTTCTTT
>few|TRBD1|TRBJ1-2|TRBV12-3/TRBV12-4
CASSFDRVSSGYTF
TGTGCCAGCAGTTTTGACAGGGTGTCCTCTGGCTACACCTTC